This entry describes one T cell receptor (beta chain). As yet, its antigen is unknown. These data are taken from a study of T cells in narcolepsy. Across the whole study: Enrolled donors included narcolepsy type 1 or type 2 patients and healthy controls. Study-wide findings and caveats: Reportedly, autoreactive clonotypes were serially detected in patients' blood but not controls'.

Libraries were prepared by immunoSEQ multiplex PCR; TCRdb keeps only in-frame clonotypes and omits some of them. The table lists under 35,000 clones, around 90% of them singletons, with more than 0.95% in the top ten. The sequencing input was CD45RA- memory CD4+ T cells from PBMCs. This clonotype was obtained from a human donor with narcolepsy.

CDR3 bases: TGTGCCAGCAGTCACCGGACAGGGGATCATGAAAAACTGTTTTTT. Translated, it gives CASSHRTGDHEKLFF. The chain links TRBV6-5 to TRBJ1-4; 9 nucleotides agree with TRBD1. V trimming: 5 bases; J trimming: 6 bases; junction bases outside the gene matches: 7. Germline-derived CDR1 and CDR2 are MNHEY and SVGAGI. This CDR3 comprises 15 residues.